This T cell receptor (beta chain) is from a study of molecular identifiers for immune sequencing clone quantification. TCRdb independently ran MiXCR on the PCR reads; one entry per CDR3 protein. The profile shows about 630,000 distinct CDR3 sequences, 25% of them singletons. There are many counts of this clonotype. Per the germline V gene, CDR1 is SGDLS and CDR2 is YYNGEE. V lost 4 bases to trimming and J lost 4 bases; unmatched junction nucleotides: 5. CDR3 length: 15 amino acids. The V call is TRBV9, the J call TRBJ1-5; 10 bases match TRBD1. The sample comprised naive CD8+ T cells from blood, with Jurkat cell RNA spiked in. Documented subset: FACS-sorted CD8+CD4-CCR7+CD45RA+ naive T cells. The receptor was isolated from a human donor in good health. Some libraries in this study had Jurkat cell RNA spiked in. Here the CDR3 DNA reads TGTGCCAGCAGCACGACAGGGGGCGAGAATCAGCCCCAGCATTTT. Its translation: CASSTTGGENQPQHF.